These 8 T cell receptor beta chains were all obtained from the same sample, sequenced in a study of cytomegalovirus exposure and HLA in healthy donors. 60 Vbeta and 13 Jbeta primers were used in PCR. Libraries were prepared by immunoSEQ multiplex PCR; TCRdb keeps only in-frame clonotypes and omits some of them. The sample has 100,000 to 130,000 clones; more than 75% are singletons. Input material: PBMCs. The origin of the receptors is a man aged 25-45 years in good health and CMV-seropositive.

The genes are TRBV18 and TRBJ2-2, with 7 bases identical to TRBD1. CDR3 length: 16 residues. The junction had 10 bases not matched to a gene; V was cut back by 4 bases and J by 5 bases. CDR1 and CDR2 (germline): KGHSH, LQKENI. CDR3 amino acids: CASSLNRGSGTGELFF. The CDR3 DNA follows: TGTGCCAGCTCACTGAACAGGGGTTCGGGGACCGGGGAGCTGTTTTTT.

On this clone: The same CDR3 is also encoded by other DNA sequences in this sample. The rearrangement links TRBV5-1 to TRBJ2-5; 7 bases line up with TRBD1. Germline V gene lookup returns CDR1 SGHRS and CDR2 YFSETQ. The CDR3 covers 13 residues. The ends lost 4 bases at V and 2 bases at J; junction bases unmatched: 2. CDR3 DNA: TGCGCCAGCAGCCTGGGACAGCAAGAGACCCAGTACTTC. Protein sequence: CASSLGQQETQYF.

This clone was detected once. CDR3: CASSVGLAGKTQETQYF. In DNA, the CDR3 is TGTGCCAGCAGCGTCGGTTTGGCGGGGAAAACTCAAGAGACCCAGTACTTC. The chain combines TRBV9 with TRBJ2-5; D possibly corresponds to TRBD2 (6 bases). The CDR3 has 17 residues. Looked up from germline, CDR1 is SGDLS and CDR2 is YYNGEE. V was trimmed by 2 bases and J by 2 bases, leaving 19 bases between them.

The V call is TRBV29-1, the J call TRBJ2-7; 10 nucleotides line up with TRBD1. The junction had 9 bases not matched to a gene; V was cut back by 1 base and J by 3 bases. This CDR3 region has 16 residues. The germline CDR1 and CDR2 sequences are SQVTM and ANQGSEA. In DNA form, the CDR3 reads TGCAGCGTTGAAGGATCTAGGGACAGGGGTCGCTACGAGCAGTACTTC. Its translation is CSVEGSRDRGRYEQYF.

The rearrangement joins TRBV6-5 to TRBJ2-4; D is undetermined. Trimming took 2 bases from V and 0 from J, leaving 11 bases between them. The CDR3 extends over 16 amino acids. Looked up from germline, CDR1 is MNHEY and CDR2 is SVGAGI. The CDR3 loop is CASSYAPQIAKNIQYF. The CDR3 DNA follows: TGTGCCAGCAGTTACGCCCCTCAGATAGCCAAAAACATTCAGTACTTC.

This rearrangement joins TRBV7-9 to TRBJ1-2; 10 nucleotides line up with TRBD1. Germline V gene lookup returns CDR1 SEHNR and CDR2 FQNEAQ (reference sequence). V gave up 5 bases and J gave up 5 bases; unmatched junction bases: 11. There are 16 residues in the CDR3. CDR3 sequence: CASSDRDRGLRYGYTF. CDR3 sequence (DNA): TGTGCCAGCAGCGACAGGGACAGGGGTCTTAGGTATGGCTACACCTTC.

The V call is TRBV7-9, the J call TRBJ1-1; 7 nucleotides agree with TRBD1. CDR3 length: 12 residues. The V gene end was trimmed by 5 bases and the J gene end by 3 bases; junction bases not matched to a gene: 0. Germline loops: CDR1 SEHNR, CDR2 FQNEAQ (reference sequence). The CDR3 nucleotides read TGTGCCAGCAGCCAGGGGGACACTGAAGCTTTCTTT. Translation gives CASSQGDTEAFF.

J is TRBJ2-5 and V is TRBV27; 7 nucleotides line up with TRBD1. Gene TRBJ2-7 matches the end of the DNA better, so the J call may be wrong. Germline V gives CDR1 MNHEY, CDR2 SMNVEV (reference sequence). The CDR3 sequence is 15 residues long. CDR3 nucleotide sequence: TGTGCCAGCGGCTCAGAGGGGGCTTTCTCCTACGAGCAGTACTTC. It encodes CASGSEGAFSYEQYF.